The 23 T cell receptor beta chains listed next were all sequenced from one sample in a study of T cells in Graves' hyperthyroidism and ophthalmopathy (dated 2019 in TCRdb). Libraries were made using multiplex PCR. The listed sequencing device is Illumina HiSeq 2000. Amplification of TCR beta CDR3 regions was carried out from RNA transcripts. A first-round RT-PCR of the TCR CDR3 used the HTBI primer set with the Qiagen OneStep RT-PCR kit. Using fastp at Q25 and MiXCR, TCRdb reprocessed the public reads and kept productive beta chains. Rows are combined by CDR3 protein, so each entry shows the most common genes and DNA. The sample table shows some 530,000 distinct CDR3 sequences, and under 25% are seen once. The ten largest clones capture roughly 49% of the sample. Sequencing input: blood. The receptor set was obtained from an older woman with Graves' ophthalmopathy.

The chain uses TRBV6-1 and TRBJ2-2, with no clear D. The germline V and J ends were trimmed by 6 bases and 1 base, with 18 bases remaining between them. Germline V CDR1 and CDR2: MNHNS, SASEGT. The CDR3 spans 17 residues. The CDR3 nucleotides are TGTGCCAGCAGCCGAAGCTGGGGAATTGGGAACACCGGGGAGCTGTTTTTT. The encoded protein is CASSRSWGIGNTGELFF.

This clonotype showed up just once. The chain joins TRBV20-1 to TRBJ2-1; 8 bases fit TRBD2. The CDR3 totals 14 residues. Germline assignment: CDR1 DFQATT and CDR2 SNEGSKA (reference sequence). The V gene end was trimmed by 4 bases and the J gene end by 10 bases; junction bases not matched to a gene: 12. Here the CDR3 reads CSANSGRAVGEQFF. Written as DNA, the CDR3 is TGCAGTGCTAATTCCGGGAGGGCCGTGGGCGAGCAGTTCTTC.

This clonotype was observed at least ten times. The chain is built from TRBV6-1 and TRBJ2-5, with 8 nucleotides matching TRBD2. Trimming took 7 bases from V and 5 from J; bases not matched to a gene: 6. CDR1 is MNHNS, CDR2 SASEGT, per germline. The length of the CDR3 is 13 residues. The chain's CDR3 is CASKLAGLETQYF. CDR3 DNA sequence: TGTGCCAGCAAGTTAGCGGGATTGGAGACCCAGTACTTC.

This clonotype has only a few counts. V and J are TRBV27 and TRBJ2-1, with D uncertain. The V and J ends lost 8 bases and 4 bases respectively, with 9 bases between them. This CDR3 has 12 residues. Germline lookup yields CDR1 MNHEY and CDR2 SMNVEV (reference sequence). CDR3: CASRSGYNEQFF. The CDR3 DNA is TGTGCCAGCCGGTCAGGTTACAATGAGCAGTTCTTC.

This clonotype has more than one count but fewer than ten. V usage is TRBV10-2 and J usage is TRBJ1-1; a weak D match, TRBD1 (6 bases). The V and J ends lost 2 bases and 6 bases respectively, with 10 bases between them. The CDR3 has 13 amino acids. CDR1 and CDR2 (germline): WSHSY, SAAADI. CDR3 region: CASSEGAGAEAFF. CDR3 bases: TGCGCCAGCAGTGAGGGCGCAGGGGCTGAAGCTTTCTTT.

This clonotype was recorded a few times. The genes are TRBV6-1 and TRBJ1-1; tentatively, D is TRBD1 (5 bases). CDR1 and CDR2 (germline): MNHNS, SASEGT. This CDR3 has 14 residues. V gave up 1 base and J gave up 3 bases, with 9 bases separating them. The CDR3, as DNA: TGTGCCAGCAGTGAAGAGGACACCCACACTGAAGCTTTCTTT. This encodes CASSEEDTHTEAFF.

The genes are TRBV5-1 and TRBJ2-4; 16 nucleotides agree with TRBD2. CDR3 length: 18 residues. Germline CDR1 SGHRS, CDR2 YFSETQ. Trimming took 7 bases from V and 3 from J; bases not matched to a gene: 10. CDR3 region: CASGLGTSGRDGKNIQYF. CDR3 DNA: TGCGCCAGCGGACTCGGGACTAGCGGGAGGGATGGCAAAAACATTCAGTACTTC.

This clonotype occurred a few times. In nucleotides, the CDR3 is TGCGCCAGCAGCCAAGGGTTGAGAACTGAAGCTTTCTTT. Translation gives CASSQGLRTEAFF. The J gene is TRBJ1-1, the V gene TRBV4-3; D unresolved. Trimming left V 1 base short and J 5 bases short, with 8 bases between. CDR3 size: 13 residues. CDR1 and CDR2 from the germline V gene are LGHNA and YSLEER.

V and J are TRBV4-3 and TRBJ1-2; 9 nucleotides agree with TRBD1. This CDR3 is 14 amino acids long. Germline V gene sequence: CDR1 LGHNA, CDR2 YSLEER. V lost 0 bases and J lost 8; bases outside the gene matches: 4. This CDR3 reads CASSQDNRGQGYTF. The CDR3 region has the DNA TGCGCCAGCAGCCAAGATAACAGGGGGCAGGGCTACACCTTC.

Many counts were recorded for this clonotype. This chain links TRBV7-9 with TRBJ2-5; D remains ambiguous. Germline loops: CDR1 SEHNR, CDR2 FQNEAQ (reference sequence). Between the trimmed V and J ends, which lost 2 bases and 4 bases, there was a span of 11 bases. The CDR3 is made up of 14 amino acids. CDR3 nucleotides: TGTGCCAGCAGCTTACATAGCCAGTCAGAGACCCAGTACTTC. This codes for CASSLHSQSETQYF.

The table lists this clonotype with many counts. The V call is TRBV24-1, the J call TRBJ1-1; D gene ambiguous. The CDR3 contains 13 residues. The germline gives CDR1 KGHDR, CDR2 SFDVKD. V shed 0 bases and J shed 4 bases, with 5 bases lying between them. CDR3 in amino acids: CATSDLRGTEAFF. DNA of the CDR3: TGTGCCACCAGTGATTTGAGAGGCACTGAAGCTTTCTTT.

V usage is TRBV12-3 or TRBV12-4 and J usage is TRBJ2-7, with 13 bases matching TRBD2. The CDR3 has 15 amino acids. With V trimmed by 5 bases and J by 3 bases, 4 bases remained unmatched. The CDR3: CASSKTSGRSYEQYF. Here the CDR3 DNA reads TGTGCCAGCAGTAAGACTAGCGGGAGGAGCTACGAGCAGTACTTC.

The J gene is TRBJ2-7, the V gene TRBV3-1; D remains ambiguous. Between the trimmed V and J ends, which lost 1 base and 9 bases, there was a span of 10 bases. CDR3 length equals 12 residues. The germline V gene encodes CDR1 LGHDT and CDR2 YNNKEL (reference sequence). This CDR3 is CASSQADLGQYF. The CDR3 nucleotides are TGTGCCAGCAGCCAAGCCGACCTAGGGCAGTACTTC.

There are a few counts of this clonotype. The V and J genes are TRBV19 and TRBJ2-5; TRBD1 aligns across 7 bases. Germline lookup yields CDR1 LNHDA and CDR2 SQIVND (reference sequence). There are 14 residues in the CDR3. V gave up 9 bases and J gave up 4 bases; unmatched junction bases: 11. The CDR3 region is CASQGGTVGETQYF. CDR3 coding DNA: TGTGCCAGCCAAGGGGGCACGGTGGGAGAGACCCAGTACTTC.

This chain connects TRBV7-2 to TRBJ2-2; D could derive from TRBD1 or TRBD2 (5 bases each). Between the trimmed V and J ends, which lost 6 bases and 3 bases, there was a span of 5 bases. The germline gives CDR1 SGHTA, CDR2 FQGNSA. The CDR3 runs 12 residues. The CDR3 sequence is CASRGDTGELFF. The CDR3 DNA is TGTGCCAGCAGGGGGGACACCGGGGAGCTGTTTTTT.

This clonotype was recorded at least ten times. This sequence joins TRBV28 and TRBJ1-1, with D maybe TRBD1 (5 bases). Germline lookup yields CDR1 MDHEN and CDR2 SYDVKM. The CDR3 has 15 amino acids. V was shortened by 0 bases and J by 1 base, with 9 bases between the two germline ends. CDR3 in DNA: TGTGCCAGCAGTTTATGGGGGCAGAGGAACACTGAAGCTTTCTTT. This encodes CASSLWGQRNTEAFF.

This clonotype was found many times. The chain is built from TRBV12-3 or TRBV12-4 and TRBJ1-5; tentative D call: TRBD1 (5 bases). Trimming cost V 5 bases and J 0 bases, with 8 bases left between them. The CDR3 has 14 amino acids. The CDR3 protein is CASSIRGSNQPQHF. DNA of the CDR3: TGTGCCAGCAGTATAAGGGGTAGCAATCAGCCCCAGCATTTT.

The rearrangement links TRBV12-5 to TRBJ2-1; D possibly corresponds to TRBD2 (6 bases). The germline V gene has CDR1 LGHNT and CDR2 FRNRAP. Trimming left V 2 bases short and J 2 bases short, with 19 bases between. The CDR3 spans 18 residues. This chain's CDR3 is CASGLSISGTLPYNEQFF. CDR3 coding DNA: TGTGCTAGTGGTTTGTCCATCTCCGGGACTCTCCCCTACAATGAGCAGTTCTTC.

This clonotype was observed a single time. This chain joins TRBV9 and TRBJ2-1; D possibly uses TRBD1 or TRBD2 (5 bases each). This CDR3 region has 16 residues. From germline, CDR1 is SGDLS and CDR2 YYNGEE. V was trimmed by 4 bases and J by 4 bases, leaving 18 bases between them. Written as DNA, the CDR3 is TGTGCCAGCAGCCCCGGAGTGGGGGAGAGGTACAATGAGCAGTTCTTC. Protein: CASSPGVGERYNEQFF.

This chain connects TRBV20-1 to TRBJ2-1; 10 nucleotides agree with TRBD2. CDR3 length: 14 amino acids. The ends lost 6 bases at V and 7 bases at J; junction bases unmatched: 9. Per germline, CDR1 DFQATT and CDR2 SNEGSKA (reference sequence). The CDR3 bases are TGCAGTGCCAGCCAAGCGGGAGGGGGTAATGAGCAGTTCTTC. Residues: CSASQAGGGNEQFF.

The CDR3 sequence: CASSYKGAEDNNEQFF. Here the CDR3 DNA reads TGTGCCAGCAGTTATAAGGGAGCGGAAGACAACAATGAGCAGTTCTTC. The rearrangement links TRBV28 to TRBJ2-1, with D possibly TRBD2 on 5 matching bases. CDR3 size: 16 residues. The germline V gene encodes CDR1 MDHEN and CDR2 SYDVKM. Trimming removed 4 bases at V and 5 bases at J, with 18 bases between.

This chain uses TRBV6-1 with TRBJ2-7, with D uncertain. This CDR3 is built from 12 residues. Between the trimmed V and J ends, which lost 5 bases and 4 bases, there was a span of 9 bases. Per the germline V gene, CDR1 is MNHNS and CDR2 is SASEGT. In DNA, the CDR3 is TGTGCCAGCAGTCAGATGGAATACGAGCAGTACTTC. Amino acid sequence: CASSQMEYEQYF.

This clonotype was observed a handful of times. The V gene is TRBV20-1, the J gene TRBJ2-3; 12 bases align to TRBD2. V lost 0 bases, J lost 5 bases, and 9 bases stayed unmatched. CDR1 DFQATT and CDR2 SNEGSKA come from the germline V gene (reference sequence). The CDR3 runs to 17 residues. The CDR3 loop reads CSARDLLAGGRRDTQYF. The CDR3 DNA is TGCAGTGCTAGAGACCTACTAGCGGGAGGACGGAGAGATACGCAGTATTTT.